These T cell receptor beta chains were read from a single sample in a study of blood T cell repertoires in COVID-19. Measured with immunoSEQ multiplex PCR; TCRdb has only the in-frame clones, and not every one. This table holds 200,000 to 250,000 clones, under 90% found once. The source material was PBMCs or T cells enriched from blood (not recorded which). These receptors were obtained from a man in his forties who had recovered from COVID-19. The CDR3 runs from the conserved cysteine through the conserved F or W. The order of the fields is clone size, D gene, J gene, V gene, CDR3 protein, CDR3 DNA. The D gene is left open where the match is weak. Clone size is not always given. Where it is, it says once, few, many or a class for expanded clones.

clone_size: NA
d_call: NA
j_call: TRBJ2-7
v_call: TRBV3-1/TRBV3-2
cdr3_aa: CASSQAQVLHEQYF
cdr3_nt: TGTGCCAGCAGCCAAGCCCAGGTCCTCCACGAGCAGTACTTC

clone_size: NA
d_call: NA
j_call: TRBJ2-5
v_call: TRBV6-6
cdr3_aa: CASSRGGVIGAGPGETQYF
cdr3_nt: TGTGCCAGCAGCCGAGGGGGGGTAATAGGAGCGGGCCCAGGGGAGACCCAGTACTTC

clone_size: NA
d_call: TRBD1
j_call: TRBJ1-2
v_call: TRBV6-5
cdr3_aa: CASSRQGRGNGYTF
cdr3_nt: TGTGCCAGCAGCCGACAGGGTCGGGGAAATGGCTACACCTTC

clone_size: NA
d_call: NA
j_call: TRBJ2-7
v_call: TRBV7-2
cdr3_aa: CASNPTPGSYEQYF
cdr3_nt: TGTGCCAGCAACCCGACACCCGGATCCTACGAGCAGTACTTC

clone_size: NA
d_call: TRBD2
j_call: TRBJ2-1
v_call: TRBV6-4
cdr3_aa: CASSASGGSYNEQFF
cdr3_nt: TGTGCCAGCAGTGCTAGCGGGGGCTCCTACAATGAGCAGTTCTTC

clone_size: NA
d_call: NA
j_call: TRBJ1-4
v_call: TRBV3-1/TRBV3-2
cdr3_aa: CASSQGGSEEKLFF
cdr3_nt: TGTGCCAGCAGCCAAGGCGGGTCAGAGGAAAAACTGTTTTTT

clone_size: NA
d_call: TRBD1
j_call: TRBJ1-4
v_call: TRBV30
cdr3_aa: CAWSWTGGEKLFF
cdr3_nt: TGTGCCTGGAGTTGGACAGGGGGGGAAAAACTGTTTTTT

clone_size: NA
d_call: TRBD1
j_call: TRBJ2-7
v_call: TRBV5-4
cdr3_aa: CASSWDSFSEQYF
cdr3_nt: TGTGCCAGCAGCTGGGACAGTTTCTCCGAGCAGTACTTC

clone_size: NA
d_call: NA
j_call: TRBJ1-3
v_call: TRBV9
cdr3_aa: CASSGGTSGNTIYF
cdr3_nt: TGTGCCAGCAGCGGCGGGACCTCTGGAAACACCATATATTTT

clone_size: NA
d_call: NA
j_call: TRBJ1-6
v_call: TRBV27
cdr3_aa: CASSWGGKNSPLHF
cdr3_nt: TGTGCCAGCAGTTGGGGCGGAAAGAATTCACCCCTCCACTTT

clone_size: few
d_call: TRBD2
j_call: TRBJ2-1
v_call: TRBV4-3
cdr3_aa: CASSQGILAGSHNEQFF
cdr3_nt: TGCGCCAGCAGCCAAGGGATACTAGCGGGGAGCCACAATGAGCAGTTCTTC

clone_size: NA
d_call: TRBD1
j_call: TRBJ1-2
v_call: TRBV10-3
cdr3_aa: CAITPGQGDYGYTF
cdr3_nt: TGTGCCATCACCCCGGGACAGGGGGACTATGGCTACACCTTC

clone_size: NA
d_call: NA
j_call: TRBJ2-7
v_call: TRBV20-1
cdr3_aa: CSARPRYEQYF
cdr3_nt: TGCAGTGCTAGACCCCGCTACGAGCAGTACTTC

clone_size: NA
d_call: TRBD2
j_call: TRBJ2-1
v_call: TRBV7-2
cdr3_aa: CASSYSGRGYNEQFF
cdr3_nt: TGTGCCAGCAGTTATAGCGGGAGAGGGTACAATGAGCAGTTCTTC

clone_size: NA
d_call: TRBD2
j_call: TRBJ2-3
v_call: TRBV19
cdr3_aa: CASSKQGLAGGLVTDTQYF
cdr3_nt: TGTGCCAGTAGTAAGCAAGGACTAGCGGGGGGGCTGGTGACAGATACGCAGTATTTT

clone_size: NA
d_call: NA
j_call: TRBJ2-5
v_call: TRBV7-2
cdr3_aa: CASTDRDWGVTQYF
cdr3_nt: TGTGCCAGCACCGACCGGGACTGGGGGGTGACCCAGTACTTC

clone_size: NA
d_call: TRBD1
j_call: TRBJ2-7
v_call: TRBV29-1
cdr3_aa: CSVAFMGQGQVQYF
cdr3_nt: TGCAGCGTGGCGTTTATGGGACAGGGGCAGGTGCAGTACTTC

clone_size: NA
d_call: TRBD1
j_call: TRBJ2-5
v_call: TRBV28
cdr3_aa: CASFADRGQNQETQYF
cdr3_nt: TGTGCCAGCTTTGCCGACAGGGGGCAGAACCAAGAGACCCAGTACTTC

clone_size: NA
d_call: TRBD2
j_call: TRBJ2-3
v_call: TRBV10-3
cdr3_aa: CAIRSPVAGLDSSDTQYF
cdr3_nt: TGTGCCATCCGCTCCCCCGTCGCGGGACTAGATTCCTCAGATACGCAGTATTTT

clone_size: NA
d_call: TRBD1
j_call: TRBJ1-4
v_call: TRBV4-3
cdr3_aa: CASSLGTGIATNEKLFF
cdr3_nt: TGCGCCAGCAGCCTAGGGACAGGAATTGCAACTAATGAAAAACTGTTTTTT

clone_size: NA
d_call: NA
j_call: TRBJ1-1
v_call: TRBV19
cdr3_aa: CASSPPRDMNTEAFF
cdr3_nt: TGTGCCAGTAGTCCCCCCCGGGACATGAACACTGAAGCTTTCTTT

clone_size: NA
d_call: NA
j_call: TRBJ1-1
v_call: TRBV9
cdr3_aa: CASSVGSGRVDTEAFF
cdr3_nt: TGTGCCAGCAGCGTAGGTTCGGGCAGGGTCGACACTGAAGCTTTCTTT

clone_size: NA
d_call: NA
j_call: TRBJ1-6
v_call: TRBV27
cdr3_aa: CASSISVPGHLNSPLHF
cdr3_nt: TGTGCCAGCAGCATCAGCGTCCCGGGACACCTTAATTCACCCCTCCACTTT

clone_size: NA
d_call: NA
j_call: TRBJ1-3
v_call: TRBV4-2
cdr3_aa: CASSQISADTIYF
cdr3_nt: TGTGCCAGCAGCCAAATTTCGGCGGACACCATATATTTT

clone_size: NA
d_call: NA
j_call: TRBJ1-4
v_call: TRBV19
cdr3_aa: CASSISPRGPREKLFF
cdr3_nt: TGTGCCAGTAGTATATCCCCCAGGGGCCCAAGAGAAAAACTGTTTTTT

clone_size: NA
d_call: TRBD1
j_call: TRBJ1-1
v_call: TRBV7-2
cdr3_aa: CASSPRQGLLNTEAFF
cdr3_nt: TGTGCCAGCAGCCCGAGACAGGGCTTACTTAACACTGAGGCTTTCTTT

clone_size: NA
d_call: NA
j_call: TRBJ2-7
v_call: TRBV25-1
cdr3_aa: CASSSREDFYEQYF
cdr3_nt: TGTGCCAGCAGTTCACGAGAGGATTTCTACGAGCAGTACTTC

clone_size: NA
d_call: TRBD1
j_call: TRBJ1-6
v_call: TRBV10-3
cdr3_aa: CANRDRVESPLHF
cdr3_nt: TGTGCCAACCGGGACAGGGTAGAGTCACCCCTCCACTTT

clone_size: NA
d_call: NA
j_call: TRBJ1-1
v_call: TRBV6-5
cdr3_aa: CASSRGGGNTEAFF
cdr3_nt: TGTGCCAGCAGTAGAGGCGGGGGGAACACTGAAGCTTTCTTT

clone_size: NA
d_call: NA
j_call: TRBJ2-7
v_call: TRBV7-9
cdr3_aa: CASSLGMSYEQYF
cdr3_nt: TGTGCCAGCAGCTTAGGAATGAGCTACGAGCAGTACTTC

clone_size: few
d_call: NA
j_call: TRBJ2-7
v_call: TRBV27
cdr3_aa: CASRAAYRYEQYF
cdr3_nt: TGTGCCAGTCGCGCGGCGTATCGCTACGAGCAGTACTTC

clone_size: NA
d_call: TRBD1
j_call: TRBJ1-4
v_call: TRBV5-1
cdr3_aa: CASSLTSGTANEKLFF
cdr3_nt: TGCGCCAGCAGCTTGACCTCCGGGACAGCGAATGAAAAACTGTTTTTT

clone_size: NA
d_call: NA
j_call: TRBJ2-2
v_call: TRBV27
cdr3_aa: CASSFYGGSTGELFF
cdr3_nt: TGTGCCAGCAGCTTTTATGGGGGGTCCACCGGGGAGCTGTTTTTT

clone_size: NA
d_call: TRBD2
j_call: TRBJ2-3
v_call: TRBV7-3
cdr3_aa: CASSSLAGGTDTQYF
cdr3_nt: TGTGCCAGCAGCTCTTTAGCGGGAGGCACAGATACGCAGTATTTT

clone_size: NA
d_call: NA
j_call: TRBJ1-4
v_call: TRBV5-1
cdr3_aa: CASSPGNGGEKLFF
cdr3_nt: TGCGCCAGCAGCCCCGGAAACGGCGGTGAAAAACTGTTTTTT

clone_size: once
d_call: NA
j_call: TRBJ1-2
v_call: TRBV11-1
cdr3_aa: CASSFAEGGGYGYTF
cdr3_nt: TGTGCCAGCAGCTTTGCCGAAGGAGGTGGCTATGGCTACACCTTC

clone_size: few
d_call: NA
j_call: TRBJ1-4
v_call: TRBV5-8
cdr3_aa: CASSLIGSSEKLFF
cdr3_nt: TGTGCCAGCAGCTTAATAGGGAGTAGCGAAAAACTGTTTTTT

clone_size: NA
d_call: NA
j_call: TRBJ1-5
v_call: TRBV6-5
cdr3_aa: CASSGRGSNQPQHF
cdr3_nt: TGTGCCAGCAGCGGCAGGGGAAGCAATCAGCCCCAGCATTTT

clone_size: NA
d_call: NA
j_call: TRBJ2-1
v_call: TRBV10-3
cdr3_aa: CAISDVRWTTMGNEQFF
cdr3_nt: TGTGCCATCAGTGACGTCAGATGGACGACTATGGGCAATGAGCAGTTCTTC

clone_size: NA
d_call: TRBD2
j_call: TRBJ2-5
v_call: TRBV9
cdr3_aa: CASSVSSSGGRQETQYF
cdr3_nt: TGTGCCAGCAGCGTAAGTTCCAGCGGGGGTAGACAAGAGACCCAGTACTTC

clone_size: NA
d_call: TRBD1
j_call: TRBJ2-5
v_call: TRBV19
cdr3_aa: CASSIRDSPEETQYF
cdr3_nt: TGTGCCAGTAGTATACGGGACAGCCCCGAAGAGACCCAGTACTTC

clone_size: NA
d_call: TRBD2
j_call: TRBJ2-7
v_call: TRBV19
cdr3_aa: CASSGIAGNYEQYF
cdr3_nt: TGTGCCAGTAGTGGCATAGCGGGGAATTACGAGCAGTACTTC

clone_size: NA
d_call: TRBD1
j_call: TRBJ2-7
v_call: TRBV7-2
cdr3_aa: CASSVDRGYEQYF
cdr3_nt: TGTGCCAGCAGTGTTGACAGGGGATACGAGCAGTACTTC